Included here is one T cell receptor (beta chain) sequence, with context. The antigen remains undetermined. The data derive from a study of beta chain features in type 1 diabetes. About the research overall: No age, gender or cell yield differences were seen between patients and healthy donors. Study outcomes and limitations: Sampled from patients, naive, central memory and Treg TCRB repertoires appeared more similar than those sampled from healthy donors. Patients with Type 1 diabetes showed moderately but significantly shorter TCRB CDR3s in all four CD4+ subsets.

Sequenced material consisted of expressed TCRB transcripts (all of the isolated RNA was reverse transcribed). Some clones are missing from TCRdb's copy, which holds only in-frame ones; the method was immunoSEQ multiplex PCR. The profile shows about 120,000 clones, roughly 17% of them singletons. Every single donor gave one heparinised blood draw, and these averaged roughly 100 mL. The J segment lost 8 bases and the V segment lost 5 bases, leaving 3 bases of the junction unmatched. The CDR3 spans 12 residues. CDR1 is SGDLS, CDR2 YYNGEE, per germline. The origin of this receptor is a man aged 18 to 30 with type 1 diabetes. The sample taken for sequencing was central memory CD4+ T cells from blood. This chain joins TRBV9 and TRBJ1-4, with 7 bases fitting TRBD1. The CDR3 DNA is TGTGCCAGCAGACAGGGGTGGGAAAAACTGTTTTTT. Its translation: CASRQGWEKLFF.